One sample yielded the 5 T cell receptor beta chains listed below, sequenced in a study of T-cell reconstitution after alpha-beta-depleted transplantation in children. A TCRbeta library incorporating unique molecular identifiers was prepared. TCRdb redid the calling of the PCR reads with MiXCR, one entry per CDR3 protein. The data show 360,000 or so distinct CDR3 sequences, about a fifth seen once. The sample was PBMCs from the stem cell graft donor, taken from the stem cell graft. All receptors derive from a human donor who donated a stem cell graft to a child with acute myeloid leukemia.

The chain employs TRBV7-9 and TRBJ2-1, with D hard to call. CDR1 SEHNR and CDR2 FQNEAQ come from the germline V gene (reference sequence). Trimming removed 3 bases from V and 1 base from J, with 13 bases in between. The CDR3 is made up of 16 amino acids. In DNA, the CDR3 is TGTGCCAGCAGCTTTGGCCCTACTTTTTCCTACAATGAGCAGTTCTTC. Residues: CASSFGPTFSYNEQFF.

This clonotype was recorded at least ten times. V gene TRBV4-2 combines with J gene TRBJ2-3, with 14 bases identical to TRBD2. Germline-derived CDR1 and CDR2 are LGHNA and YNFKEQ. The CDR3 is made up of 18 amino acids. After removal of 4 bases from V and 2 bases from J, the junction contained 8 bases not matched to a gene. The CDR3 DNA follows: TGTGCCAGCAGCCCCCGACTAGCGGGAGGGAGGCTCACAGATACGCAGTATTTT. This gives the protein CASSPRLAGGRLTDTQYF.

This clonotype was detected a few times. This sequence joins TRBV7-8 and TRBJ2-1; the match to TRBD2 covers 10 bases. Germline CDR1 is SGHVS and CDR2 is FQNEAQ. This CDR3 is built from 15 residues. With 5 bases clipped from V and 7 bases from J, the junction kept 8 bases outside the gene matches. CDR3 DNA sequence: TGTGCCAGCAGCCAGAGCGGGAGGGCCTTAAATGAGCAGTTCTTC. Residues: CASSQSGRALNEQFF.

This clonotype was recorded at least ten times. This sequence joins TRBV20-1 and TRBJ2-7; tentative D call: TRBD2 (6 bases). This CDR3 is built from 12 residues. Trimming removed 3 bases from V and 6 bases from J, with 12 bases in between. Germline CDR1 is DFQATT and CDR2 is SNEGSKA (reference sequence). The CDR3 bases are TGCAGTGCTAGGGGGACTGGGGTCGAGCAGTACTTC. This codes for CSARGTGVEQYF.

This clonotype has more than one count but fewer than ten. The rearrangement uses TRBV12-3 or TRBV12-4 and TRBJ2-5; TRBD1 matches at 12 bases. The J segment lost 5 bases and the V segment lost 4 bases, leaving 5 bases of the junction unmatched. The CDR3 is 15 residues long. The CDR3 here is CASSSGQGAFETQYF. The CDR3 DNA reads TGTGCCAGCAGTTCGGGACAGGGGGCGTTCGAGACCCAGTACTTC.